These 12 T cell receptor beta chains were all obtained from the same sample, sequenced in a study of blood T cells in healthy people across ages. For the second PCR, which ran for 7 to 11 cycles, a sample-barcoded 5' primer and a J-beta primer mix were used. TCRdb independently ran MiXCR on the 5' RACE reads; one entry per CDR3 protein. The table shows over a million distinct CDR3 sequences, with approximately 38% occurring only once. Sequenced: blood. Receptors were obtained from a woman aged 18 to 35 in good health.

The sample holds many counts of this clonotype. CDR3 bases: TGCGCCAGCAGCCCGACAAGGGGCACAGATACGCAGTATTTT. Amino acid sequence: CASSPTRGTDTQYF. The chain joins TRBV5-1 to TRBJ2-3; D gene ambiguous. With 4 bases removed from V and 1 base from J, the gap between germline ends came to 10 bases. This CDR3 region has 14 residues. The germline CDR1 and CDR2 sequences are SGHRS and YFSETQ.

The chain couples TRBV5-1 to TRBJ2-7, with 12 bases identical to TRBD2. The CDR3 has 15 residues. CDR1 is SGHRS, CDR2 YFSETQ, per germline. V lost 4 bases, J lost 4 bases, and 6 bases stayed unmatched. CDR3 sequence reads: CASSEGLAGFYEQYF. DNA of the CDR3: TGCGCCAGCAGCGAGGGACTAGCGGGCTTTTACGAGCAGTACTTC.

This clonotype was recorded at least ten times. This may be a read error: a much more frequent sequence differs by one nucleotide. This chain connects TRBV20-1 to TRBJ2-7; D could derive from TRBD1 or TRBD2 (6 bases each). The CDR3 has 12 residues. Germline CDR1 is DFQATT and CDR2 is SNEGSKA (reference sequence). The CDR3: CSARGGSNEQYF. CDR3 coding DNA: TGCAGCGCCCGAGGGGGGAGTAATGAGCAGTACTTC.

The chain links TRBV10-2 to TRBJ2-1; 14 bases fit TRBD2. The CDR3 totals 17 residues. V shed 4 bases, J shed 2 bases, and the junction held 4 bases outside the gene matches. The germline V gene has CDR1 WSHSY and CDR2 SAAADI. CDR3 bases: TGCGCCAGCAGTGGGGGACTAGCGGGAGTTGCCTACAATGAGCAGTTCTTC. Translation gives CASSGGLAGVAYNEQFF.

This clonotype was counted between two and nine times. J is TRBJ2-1 and V is TRBV3-1; tentative D call: TRBD2 (5 bases). This CDR3 is built from 14 residues. V was cut by 1 base and J by 5 bases, with 9 bases left in between. In germline, CDR1 is LGHDT, CDR2 YNNKEL (reference sequence). The CDR3 reads CASSQASGNNEQFF. In DNA form, the CDR3 reads TGTGCCAGCAGCCAAGCGAGCGGTAACAATGAGCAGTTCTTC.

The rearrangement joins TRBV18 to TRBJ1-3; 7 bases align to TRBD1. The CDR3 sequence is 15 residues long. Germline assignment: CDR1 KGHSH and CDR2 LQKENI. V lost 6 bases to trimming and J lost 0 bases; unmatched junction nucleotides: 5. The CDR3 DNA is TGTGCCAGCTCGTCGGACAGGAGCTCTGGAAACACCATATATTTT. Protein sequence: CASSSDRSSGNTIYF. Looking up the rest from reference TRBV18 and TRBJ1-3 gives the full variable domain: NAGVMQNPRHLVRRRGQEARLRCSPMKGHSHVYWYRQLPEEGLKFMVYLQKENIIDESGMPKERFSAEFPKEGPSILRIQQVVRGDSAAYFCASSSDRSSGNTIYFGEGSWLTVV.

V is TRBV20-1 and J is TRBJ1-2, with 7 bases matching TRBD1. Trimming removed 5 bases from V and 8 bases from J; junction bases left unmatched: 14. The germline gives CDR1 DFQATT, CDR2 SNEGSKA (reference sequence). The CDR3 is 14 residues long. The CDR3: CSAGGPTGLGGYTF. CDR3 sequence (DNA): TGCAGTGCTGGGGGTCCGACAGGGCTAGGGGGCTACACCTTC.

This chain joins TRBV11-2 and TRBJ2-3; TRBD2 matches 12 bases. The CDR3 runs 16 residues. Germline CDR1 and CDR2: SGHAT and FQNNGV. V was pared by 2 bases and J by 4 bases, with 4 bases of the junction left unmatched. The CDR3 loop reads CASSLILAGGPDTQYF. The CDR3, as DNA: TGTGCCAGCAGCTTAATCCTAGCGGGAGGGCCAGATACGCAGTATTTT. Based on the CDR3 plus reference TRBV11-2 and TRBJ2-3, the full variable domain is EAGVAQSPRYKIIEKRQSVAFWCNPISGHATLYWYQQILGQGPKLLIQFQNNGVVDDSQLPKDRFSAERLKGVDSTLKIQPAKLEDSAVYLCASSLILAGGPDTQYFGPGTRLTVL.

The chain employs TRBV4-1 and TRBJ2-7; D gene unclear. Trimming removed 3 bases at V and 2 bases at J, with 11 bases between. The CDR3 has 14 residues. Germline assignment: CDR1 MGHRA and CDR2 YSYEKL. DNA for the CDR3: TGCGCCAGCAGCCAGTCGACCCAGACCTACGAGCAGTACTTC. Its protein product is CASSQSTQTYEQYF.

This rearrangement joins TRBV20-1 to TRBJ2-1; D possibly corresponds to TRBD2 (6 bases). Looked up from germline, CDR1 is DFQATT and CDR2 is SNEGSKA (reference sequence). Trimming removed 3 bases from V and 5 bases from J, with 20 bases in between. This CDR3 is built from 16 residues. CDR3 sequence reads: CSASSEGQTLNNEQFF. Here the CDR3 DNA reads TGCAGTGCTAGTTCGGAGGGGCAGACTTTAAACAATGAGCAGTTCTTC.

The V gene is TRBV28, the J gene TRBJ2-2; no clear D. The CDR3 totals 16 residues. With 5 bases removed from V and 4 bases from J, the gap between germline ends came to 17 bases. Germline CDR1 reads MDHEN; CDR2 reads SYDVKM. CDR3 nucleotide sequence: TGTGCCAGCAGTGGACCGGGTGAGACCTTCACCGGGGAGCTGTTTTTT. It translates to CASSGPGETFTGELFF. Full variable domain (missing parts from reference TRBV28 and TRBJ2-2): DVKVTQSSRYLVKRTGEKVFLECVQDMDHENMFWYRQDPGLGLRLIYFSYDVKMKEKGDIPEGYSVSREKKERFSLILESASTNQTSMYLCASSGPGETFTGELFFGEGSRLTVL.

This clonotype was seen a single time. V is TRBV27 and J is TRBJ2-3; possibly TRBD1 for D (6 bases). Trimming removed 5 bases from V and 6 bases from J, with 24 bases in between. The CDR3 has 17 amino acids. Germline CDR1 reads MNHEY; CDR2 reads SMNVEV (reference sequence). The CDR3: CASSLSTRDIIRDTQYF. In DNA, the CDR3 is TGTGCCAGCAGTCTGTCTACCCGGGACATTATTCGGGATACGCAGTATTTT.